The source of this T cell receptor (beta chain) is a study of T cell responses to AZD1222 COVID-19 vaccine. The CDR3 has 14 amino acids. Germline V lookup: CDR1 SGHAT, CDR2 FQDESV (reference sequence). Trimming pared 4 bases from V and 6 bases from J, leaving 15 bases between. TCRdb keeps only in-frame clones here, not all; method: immunoSEQ multiplex PCR. The table lists around 110,000 clones, 92% of them singletons. The chain is built from TRBV11-1 and TRBJ1-2; D is ambiguous. This sequence originates from an adult who received the AZD1222 COVID-19 vaccine. The sequences come from peripheral blood, collected 28 days after the second AZD1222 dose. CDR3 protein: CASSYIQGLDGYTF. DNA of the CDR3: TGTGCCAGCAGCTACATCCAAGGACTGGATGGCTACACCTTC.